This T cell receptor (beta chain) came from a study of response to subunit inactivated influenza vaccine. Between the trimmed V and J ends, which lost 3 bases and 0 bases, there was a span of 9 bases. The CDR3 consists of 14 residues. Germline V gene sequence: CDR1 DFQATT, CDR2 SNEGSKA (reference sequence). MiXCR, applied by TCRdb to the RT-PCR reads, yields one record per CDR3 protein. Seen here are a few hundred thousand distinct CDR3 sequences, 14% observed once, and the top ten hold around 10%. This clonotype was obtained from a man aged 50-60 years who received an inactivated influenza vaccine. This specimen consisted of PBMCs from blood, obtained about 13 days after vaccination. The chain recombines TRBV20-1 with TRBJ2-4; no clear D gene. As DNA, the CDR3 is TGCAGTGCTAGTTGGATTCGAGCCAAAAACATTCAGTACTTC. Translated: CSASWIRAKNIQYF.